The entry below gives a single T cell receptor (beta chain) sequence along with its context. Its antigen is not known. The source of the sample is a study of a mutant IDH1 vaccine in newly diagnosed glioma. Across the whole study: Patients were started on vaccination 4-6 weeks after radiotherapy alone, or with temozolomide cycles.

The CDR3 extends over 11 amino acids. Germline-derived CDR1 and CDR2 are SGHDT and YYEEEE. V was pared by 0 bases and J by 8 bases, with 4 bases between. The repertoire was sequenced with immunoSEQ multiplex PCR; TCRdb's copy has only in-frame clones and lacks some. The sample includes 45,000 to 60,000 clones, over 75% of them seen just once. The time point is: week 11, during vaccination. Each vaccine dose was 300 ug of mutant IDH1 20-mer peptide, with topical imiquimod. The sequencing here drew on PBMCs, taken from a glioma patient whose treatment included an IDH1 peptide vaccine. This chain links TRBV5-6 with TRBJ2-3; D is unresolved. The receptor's source is a man in his fifties or sixties with glioma. The CDR3 reads CASSLAGTQYF. The CDR3 DNA reads TGTGCCAGCAGCTTGGCAGGTACGCAGTATTTT.